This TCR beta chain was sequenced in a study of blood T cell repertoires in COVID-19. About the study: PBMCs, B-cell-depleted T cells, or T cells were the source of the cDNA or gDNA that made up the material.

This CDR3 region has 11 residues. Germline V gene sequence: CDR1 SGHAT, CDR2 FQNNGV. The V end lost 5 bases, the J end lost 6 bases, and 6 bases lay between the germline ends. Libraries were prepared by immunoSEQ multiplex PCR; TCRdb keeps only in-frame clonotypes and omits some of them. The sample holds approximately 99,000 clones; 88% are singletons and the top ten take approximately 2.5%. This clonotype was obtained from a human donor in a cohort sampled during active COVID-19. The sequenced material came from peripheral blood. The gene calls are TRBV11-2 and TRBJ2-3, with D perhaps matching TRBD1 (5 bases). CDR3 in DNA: TGTGCCAGCAGCCCAGGGGATACGCAGTATTTT. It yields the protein CASSPGDTQYF.